This T cell receptor (beta chain) appears in the sequencing data of a study of T-cell reconstitution after alpha-beta-depleted transplantation in children. V shed 5 bases, J shed 10 bases, and the junction held 8 bases outside the gene matches. The CDR3 runs to 13 residues. The TCRbeta library incorporated unique molecular identifiers. TCRdb reprocessed the PCR reads via MiXCR and lists one record per CDR3 protein. The sample has some 490,000 distinct CDR3 sequences, around 13% seen once. The TCR originated in a human donor who donated a stem cell graft to a child with combined immunodeficiency. The rearrangement joins TRBV12-3 or TRBV12-4 to TRBJ2-1; 7 bases align to TRBD2. This specimen consisted of PBMCs from the stem cell graft donor, obtained from the stem cell graft. Here the CDR3 DNA reads TGTGCCAGCAGTCCCATCCTGGGGGGGGAGCAGTTCTTC. As protein: CASSPILGGEQFF.